The 31 T cell receptor beta chains presented below share a single source sample, sequenced in a study of OX40 agonist ivuxolimab in advanced cancers. Only in-frame clones appear in the TCRdb table, and some are missing; sequencing was by immunoSEQ multiplex PCR. This sample has approximately 21,000 clones, with roughly 69% found just once. The source material was CD4+ or CD8+ T cells sorted from blood, sampled in a trial of the OX40 agonist ivuxolimab. The origin of the receptors is an adult with an advanced solid tumor such as melanoma, head and neck, liver or kidney cancer.

This rearrangement joins TRBV11-2 to TRBJ2-3; 8 nucleotides match TRBD2. V dropped 5 bases and J dropped 2; count of bases not matched to a gene: 12. The CDR3 extends over 17 amino acids. Per the germline V gene, CDR1 is SGHAT and CDR2 is FQNNGV. CDR3 in DNA: TGTGCCAGCAGCGCCCCTACTAGCGGATCATTCACAGATACGCAGTATTTT. It yields the protein CASSAPTSGSFTDTQYF.

Comments on this clone: Because the CDR3 is missing its conserved closing phenylalanine or tryptophan, this is likely a read error. The genes are TRBV7-9 and TRBJ2-7, with 7 bases lining up with TRBD2. CDR3 length equals 11 residues. Germline V CDR1 and CDR2: SEHNR, FQNEAQ (reference sequence). The CDR3 sequence is CAGGDPYEQYL. In nucleotides, the CDR3 is TGTGCGGGAGGGGATCCCTACGAGCAGTACCTC.

The rearrangement links TRBV27 to TRBJ2-3; D possibly corresponds to TRBD2 (7 bases). V lost 8 bases, J lost 0 bases, and 18 bases lay in between. Germline CDR1 MNHEY, CDR2 SMNVEV (reference sequence). This CDR3 has 16 amino acids. CDR3 bases: TGTGCCAGCTTTGGTCTCGGGGGGCTTAGCACAGATACGCAGTATTTT. It specifies CASFGLGGLSTDTQYF.

V usage is TRBV5-4 and J usage is TRBJ2-5; 8 bases map to TRBD2. The CDR3 length is 14 residues. V lost 5 bases, J lost 4 bases, and 7 bases stayed unmatched. Germline CDR1 and CDR2: SGHNT and YYREEE (reference sequence). The CDR3: CASSSRGGRETQYF. The CDR3, as DNA: TGTGCCAGCAGTTCTCGGGGGGGGAGAGAGACCCAGTACTTC.

This chain joins TRBV4-1 and TRBJ1-2; D perhaps matches TRBD1 (5 bases). The CDR3 has 14 residues. Germline values: CDR1 MGHRA, CDR2 YSYEKL. Between the trimmed V and J ends, which lost 4 bases and 2 bases, there was a span of 11 bases. The chain's CDR3 is CASSLSRVNYGYTF. DNA for the CDR3: TGCGCCAGCAGCCTCAGCAGGGTCAACTATGGCTACACCTTC.

V usage is TRBV5-1 and J usage is TRBJ2-7; D may be TRBD1 (5 bases). The CDR3 covers 16 residues. CDR1 SGHRS and CDR2 YFSETQ come from the germline V gene. V dropped 0 bases and J dropped 2 bases, with 15 bases sitting between them. DNA of the CDR3: TGCGCCAGCAGCTTGGGATGGGGCAAAGGGGCCTACGAGCAGTACTTC. Translation: CASSLGWGKGAYEQYF. Complete variable domain (other parts from reference TRBV5-1 and TRBJ2-7): KAGVTQTPRYLIKTRGQQVTLSCSPISGHRSVSWYQQTPGQGLQFLFEYFSETQRNKGNFPGRFSGRQFSNSRSEMNVSTLELGDSALYLCASSLGWGKGAYEQYFGPGTRLTVT.

The rearrangement joins TRBV10-1 to TRBJ2-7, with 9 bases identical to TRBD1. Trimming at V came to 2 bases and at J to 0 bases, leaving 2 bases not matched to a gene. Germline-derived CDR1 and CDR2 are WNHNN and SYGVQD (reference sequence). The CDR3 extends over 15 amino acids. The CDR3 loop is CASSEGTGFSYEQYF. The CDR3 DNA sequence: TGCGCCAGCAGTGAGGGGACAGGGTTCTCCTACGAGCAGTACTTC.

The rearrangement uses TRBV12-5 and TRBJ2-2; D is possibly TRBD1 (6 bases). CDR3 size: 16 residues. Between the trimmed V and J ends, which lost 0 bases and 0 bases, there was a span of 8 bases. Germline CDR1 LGHNT, CDR2 FRNRAP. CDR3: CASGLVSGANTGELFF. The CDR3 region has the DNA TGTGCTAGTGGTTTGGTATCAGGGGCGAACACCGGGGAGCTGTTTTTT.

This clone appeared a single time. The CDR3 spells CASSQELHLSGNTIYF. The CDR3, as DNA: TGCGCCAGCAGCCAAGAATTGCACCTCTCTGGAAACACCATATATTTT. The chain has TRBV4-3 and TRBJ1-3; D remains unclear. V dropped 0 bases and J dropped 0 bases, with 9 bases sitting between them. Germline V gene sequence: CDR1 LGHNA, CDR2 YSLEER. This CDR3 is built from 16 residues.

CDR3 in DNA: TGTGCCAGCAGTTTAAGTTGGGCGGTGCTAGCGGCGAAAACCTACGAGCAGTACTTC. It encodes CASSLSWAVLAAKTYEQYF. This chain links TRBV27 with TRBJ2-7; 7 bases map to TRBD2. V was clipped by 2 bases and J by 2 bases; unmatched bases: 18. Germline V CDR1 and CDR2: MNHEY, SMNVEV (reference sequence). CDR3 length: 19 amino acids.

The chain joins TRBV5-6 to TRBJ1-2; TRBD1 might be the D (5 bases). Per the germline V gene, CDR1 is SGHDT and CDR2 is YYEEEE. The CDR3 has 13 amino acids. Trimming shortened V by 4 bases and J by 3 bases, and 10 bases separated the two germline ends. CDR3 in DNA: TGTGCCAGCAGCCTAGGGACCGACTATGGCTACACCTTC. As protein: CASSLGTDYGYTF.

In its sample, this clone was seen a few times. The rearrangement joins TRBV28 to TRBJ2-7; 11 nucleotides match TRBD1. The J segment lost 4 bases and the V segment lost 10 bases, leaving 9 bases of the junction unmatched. Germline assignment: CDR1 MDHEN and CDR2 SYDVKM. CDR3 length: 14 amino acids. The CDR3 DNA follows: TGTGCCACCTTGTCTGGACAGGGGGCTTACGAGCAGTACTTC. Translated: CATLSGQGAYEQYF.

The V and J genes are TRBV28 and TRBJ2-1; weak D call: TRBD2 (5 bases). Trimming shortened V by 5 bases and J by 0 bases, and 11 bases separated the two germline ends. The CDR3 sequence is 15 residues long. Germline V CDR1 and CDR2: MDHEN, SYDVKM. CDR3: CASSTGGPSYNEQFF. The CDR3, as DNA: TGTGCCAGCAGTACCGGCGGGCCCTCCTACAATGAGCAGTTCTTC.

The J gene is TRBJ2-7, the V gene TRBV6-1, with TRBD2 matching 7 bases. V gave up 2 bases and J gave up 1 base; unmatched junction bases: 5. There are 15 residues in the CDR3. Germline V CDR1 and CDR2: MNHNS, SASEGT. The CDR3 DNA follows: TGTGCCAGCAGTGAAACGGCTAGCGGTTCCTACGAGCAGTACTTC. The encoded protein is CASSETASGSYEQYF.

J is TRBJ2-5 and V is TRBV4-1; possibly TRBD1 for D (6 bases). The germline gives CDR1 MGHRA, CDR2 YSYEKL. Trimming removed 3 bases from V and 4 bases from J, with 15 bases in between. The CDR3 has 15 amino acids. CDR3 amino acids: CASSQLIAGAETQYF. The DNA of the CDR3 is TGCGCCAGCAGCCAGCTGATCGCAGGGGCAGAGACCCAGTACTTC.

This chain joins TRBV7-9 and TRBJ2-7; 10 bases are a match to TRBD1. CDR1 is SEHNR, CDR2 FQNEAQ, per germline (reference sequence). CDR3 length equals 15 residues. The trim removed 7 bases at V and 5 bases at J, leaving 11 bases unmatched. Here the CDR3 DNA reads TGTGCCAGCACCCCCCGGACAGGGGGTTTCGACGAGCAGTACTTC. This encodes CASTPRTGGFDEQYF. Variable domain in full (rest from reference TRBV7-9 and TRBJ2-7): DTGVSQNPRHKITKRGQNVTFRCDPISEHNRLYWYRQTLGQGPEFLTYFQNEAQLEKSRLLSDRFSAERPKGSFSTLEIQRTEQGDSAMYLCASTPRTGGFDEQYFGPGTRLTVT.

This sequence joins TRBV7-9 and TRBJ2-3, with 8 bases identical to TRBD2. Germline V gene sequence: CDR1 SEHNR, CDR2 FQNEAQ (reference sequence). This CDR3 region has 18 residues. Trimming took 1 base from V and 0 from J; bases not matched to a gene: 9. The CDR3 sequence is CASSLEGGPSGSTDTQYF. DNA of the CDR3: TGTGCCAGCAGCTTAGAGGGGGGCCCTAGCGGGAGCACAGATACGCAGTATTTT.

This clone was detected only once. The V and J genes are TRBV7-8 and TRBJ2-3; tentative D call: TRBD2 (6 bases). Trimming cost V 2 bases and J 0 bases, with 15 bases left between them. The CDR3 has 17 amino acids. Germline V gene sequence: CDR1 SGHVS, CDR2 FQNEAQ. This CDR3 is CASSLLAARPSTDTQYF. The CDR3, as DNA: TGTGCCAGCAGCTTATTAGCGGCCAGACCTAGCACAGATACGCAGTATTTT.

V gene TRBV27 combines with J gene TRBJ1-1; D gene uncertain. The CDR3 loop spans 13 amino acids. Germline-derived CDR1 and CDR2 are MNHEY and SMNVEV (reference sequence). V was clipped by 3 bases and J by 4 bases, with 9 bases between them. DNA for the CDR3: TGTGCCAGCAGTTTGACACATAGCACTGAAGCTTTCTTT. It is translated as CASSLTHSTEAFF.

The chain is built from TRBV4-1 and TRBJ1-5, with D maybe TRBD1 (6 bases). Germline CDR1 and CDR2: MGHRA and YSYEKL. V lost 0 bases to trimming and J lost 5 bases, with 17 bases between them. The CDR3 is made up of 17 amino acids. This chain's CDR3 is CASSQDDAGANDQPQHF. In DNA form, the CDR3 reads TGCGCCAGCAGCCAAGATGACGCGGGGGCGAATGATCAGCCCCAGCATTTT.

The gene calls are TRBV5-4 and TRBJ2-2, with a tentative D call TRBD1 (5 bases). Germline CDR1 SGHNT, CDR2 YYREEE (reference sequence). This CDR3 region has 15 residues. The ends were cut back, 0 bases at V and 1 base at J, with 7 bases in the middle. The CDR3 nucleotides read TGTGCCAGCAGCTTGGTGACAGTGAACACCGGGGAGCTGTTTTTT. Its translation is CASSLVTVNTGELFF.

The chain combines TRBV30 with TRBJ2-1; D may be TRBD1 or TRBD2 (5 bases each). The V gene lost 8 bases and the J gene lost 4 bases, with 15 bases spanning the gap. Germline values: CDR1 GTSNPN, CDR2 SVGIG (reference sequence). The CDR3 is made up of 13 amino acids. CDR3 residues: CAGGPSGYNEQFF. The CDR3 DNA reads TGTGCCGGGGGACCCTCTGGGTACAATGAGCAGTTCTTC.

The V and J genes are TRBV9 and TRBJ2-1, with TRBD2 matching over 7 bases. The CDR3 loop spans 15 amino acids. V lost 0 bases and J lost 5; bases outside the gene matches: 5. Germline V gene lookup returns CDR1 SGDLS and CDR2 YYNGEE. The CDR3 loop reads CASSVATSDNNEQFF. CDR3 sequence (DNA): TGTGCCAGCAGCGTAGCTACTAGCGACAACAATGAGCAGTTCTTC.

This clone was recorded once. This chain links TRBV7-8 with TRBJ2-5, with D tentatively TRBD2 (6 bases). CDR1 is SGHVS, CDR2 FQNEAQ, per germline. The CDR3 length is 18 residues. Trimming left V 2 bases short and J 5 bases short, with 24 bases between. CDR3 bases: TGTGCCAGCAGCTTACCGCTGGAAGGCGGGACGTGGGGGGAGACCCAGTACTTC. Translating it yields CASSLPLEGGTWGETQYF.

This clone rates as medium-sized (0.01 to 0.1%). V usage is TRBV6-5 and J usage is TRBJ1-4; D is uncertain. The CDR3 length is 15 residues. In germline, CDR1 is MNHEY, CDR2 SVGAGI. Trimming left V 5 bases short and J 2 bases short, with 12 bases between. The CDR3 bases are TGTGCCAGCAGTACTCGAGGGTCCACTAATGAAAAACTGTTTTTT. This encodes CASSTRGSTNEKLFF.

The chain is built from TRBV6-5 and TRBJ2-1, with TRBD1 identical over 7 bases. CDR3 length: 14 residues. The V and J ends lost 0 bases and 6 bases, in that order; junction bases with no gene match: 2. Germline V CDR1 and CDR2: MNHEY, SVGAGI. This CDR3 reads CASSYSEGANEQFF. In DNA, the CDR3 is TGTGCCAGCAGTTACTCCGAGGGGGCCAATGAGCAGTTCTTC.

The rearrangement joins TRBV7-9 to TRBJ2-1, with TRBD2 matching 7 bases. Germline values: CDR1 SEHNR, CDR2 FQNEAQ (reference sequence). The CDR3 has 15 amino acids. The V and J ends lost 2 bases and 5 bases, in that order; junction bases with no gene match: 6. This chain's CDR3 is CASSLRAGEHNEQFF. CDR3 in DNA: TGTGCCAGCAGCTTAAGGGCGGGGGAACACAATGAGCAGTTCTTC.

This chain connects TRBV12-5 to TRBJ1-4; the D gene is possibly TRBD1 (5 bases). From germline, CDR1 is LGHNT and CDR2 FRNRAP. Trimming removed 7 bases from V and 7 bases from J, with 10 bases in between. The CDR3 contains 12 residues. CDR3 sequence reads: CASEGASEKLFF. Here the CDR3 DNA reads TGTGCTAGTGAAGGGGCGAGTGAAAAACTGTTTTTT.

This chain uses TRBV7-9 with TRBJ2-7; possible D gene TRBD1, 6 bases. The CDR3 length is 15 residues. V was trimmed by 5 bases and J by 3 bases, leaving 17 bases between them. Germline CDR1 SEHNR, CDR2 FQNEAQ (reference sequence). CDR3 sequence reads: CASSIASDSSYEQYF. The DNA of the CDR3 is TGTGCCAGCAGCATTGCCTCGGACAGCAGCTACGAGCAGTACTTC.

This chain uses TRBV5-4 with TRBJ2-7; 8 bases match TRBD1. V lost 0 bases to trimming and J lost 7 bases; unmatched junction nucleotides: 9. This CDR3 has 15 amino acids. The germline V gene encodes CDR1 SGHNT and CDR2 YYREEE (reference sequence). CDR3 bases: TGTGCCAGCAGCTTGGAGGACAGGGTAGTGGGAGAGCAGTACTTC. Its protein product is CASSLEDRVVGEQYF. The full variable domain, its missing parts supplied by reference TRBV5-4 and TRBJ2-7, is ETGVTQSPTHLIKTRGQQVTLRCSSQSGHNTVSWYQQALGQGPQFIFQYYREEENGRGNFPPRFSGLQFPNYSSELNVNALELDDSALYLCASSLEDRVVGEQYFGPGTRLTVT.

With regard to this clone: The same CDR3 arises from other DNA sequences in this sample as well. V gene TRBV27 combines with J gene TRBJ2-7; 9 positions match TRBD2. V lost 8 bases to trimming and J lost 1 base; unmatched junction nucleotides: 6. This CDR3 is built from 14 residues. Germline V gene lookup returns CDR1 MNHEY and CDR2 SMNVEV (reference sequence). The DNA for the CDR3 is TGTGCCAGCTCCCTTAGCGGGAGTTCCTACGAGCAGTACTTC. It yields the protein CASSLSGSSYEQYF.